The 23 T cell receptor beta chains reported below all come from one sample, sequenced in a study of blood T cell repertoires in COVID-19. The data were produced by immunoSEQ multiplex PCR, yet TCRdb's version contains in-frame clones alone and is incomplete. The data contain 180,000 or so clones, around 79% of them singletons. The material sequenced was PBMCs or T cells enriched from blood (not recorded which). The receptors were sampled from a man aged 50 to 60 who had recovered from COVID-19.

The chain couples TRBV28 to TRBJ1-5, with a tentative D call TRBD1 (5 bases). Trimming removed 6 bases at V and 10 bases at J, with 19 bases between. CDR1 is MDHEN, CDR2 SYDVKM, per germline. The CDR3 is 14 amino acids. In DNA, the CDR3 is TGTGCCAGCAGAAGAGTGGGGGGGGGATCACCCCAGCATTTT. Translation: CASRRVGGGSPQHF.

CDR3 DNA sequence: TGTGCCAGCAGCTTAGAGAGGCGGGGGATTAGCTCCTACGAGCAGTACTTC. Translation: CASSLERRGISSYEQYF. The chain links TRBV11-2 to TRBJ2-7; 7 positions agree with TRBD2. After removal of 0 bases from V and 0 bases from J, the junction contained 8 bases not matched to a gene. The CDR3 has 17 amino acids. Germline V lookup: CDR1 SGHAT, CDR2 FQNNGV. The full variable domain, completed using reference TRBV11-2 and TRBJ2-7, is EAGVAQSPRYKIIEKRQSVAFWCNPISGHATLYWYQQILGQGPKLLIQFQNNGVVDDSQLPKDRFSAERLKGVDSTLKIQPAKLEDSAVYLCASSLERRGISSYEQYFGPGTRLTVT.

The chain employs TRBV24-1 and TRBJ2-1; 15 bases map to TRBD2. The trim removed 4 bases at V and 7 bases at J, leaving 4 bases unmatched. CDR3 size: 16 residues. Germline CDR1 is KGHDR and CDR2 is SFDVKD. CDR3 region: CATSDRTSGGANEQFF. In nucleotides, the CDR3 is TGTGCCACCAGTGACCGGACTAGCGGGGGGGCGAATGAGCAGTTCTTC.

The gene calls are TRBV28 and TRBJ1-2; 7 bases fit TRBD1. CDR1 and CDR2 (germline): MDHEN, SYDVKM. The CDR3 consists of 12 residues. With V trimmed by 9 bases and J by 8 bases, 9 bases remained unmatched. The CDR3 loop reads CASRQGVQGYTF. DNA for the CDR3: TGTGCCAGTCGGCAGGGGGTCCAGGGCTACACCTTC.

The CDR3 region has the DNA TGTGCCAGCAACCTCGGTGGGTGGGGGGGAAACACAGATACGCAGTATTTT. It translates to CASNLGGWGGNTDTQYF. The gene calls are TRBV28 and TRBJ2-3; 7 bases align to TRBD2. The CDR3 runs 17 residues. Losses at the gene ends were 7 bases for V and 2 bases for J; bases not matched to a gene: 15. Per the germline V gene, CDR1 is MDHEN and CDR2 is SYDVKM.

The chain is built from TRBV24-1 and TRBJ2-1; D gene unclear. The CDR3 sequence is 13 residues long. Germline CDR1 reads KGHDR; CDR2 reads SFDVKD. Trimming shortened V by 4 bases and J by 7 bases, and 10 bases separated the two germline ends. The CDR3 reads CATSDPGLNEQFF. Written as DNA, the CDR3 is TGTGCCACCAGTGACCCTGGGCTGAATGAGCAGTTCTTC.

V is TRBV6-2 or TRBV6-3 and J is TRBJ1-1; possible D gene TRBD1, 5 bases. The length of the CDR3 is 12 residues. Trimming removed 2 bases at V and 11 bases at J, with 12 bases between. The V gene's germline CDR1 is MNHEY and CDR2 SVGEGT. The CDR3 reads CASSYLGEVAFF. CDR3 DNA: TGTGCCAGCAGTTACCTGGGGGAGGTCGCTTTCTTT.

The V call is TRBV28, the J call TRBJ1-1, with a weak D call TRBD1 (6 bases). CDR1 MDHEN and CDR2 SYDVKM come from the germline V gene. Trimming left V 2 bases short and J 5 bases short, with 12 bases between. The CDR3 contains 14 residues. The CDR3 sequence: CASSLGTTRTEAFF. In nucleotides, the CDR3 is TGTGCCAGCAGTTTAGGGACAACCCGTACTGAAGCTTTCTTT.

This clone is a singleton in its sample. The V and J genes are TRBV7-8 and TRBJ2-3, with D possibly being TRBD1 (6 bases). The CDR3 contains 16 residues. V was pared by 0 bases and J by 0 bases, with 10 bases between. CDR1 is SGHVS, CDR2 FQNEAQ, per germline. CDR3 protein: CASSLAQGTSTDTQYF. The CDR3 DNA reads as TGTGCCAGCAGCTTAGCGCAGGGGACGAGCACAGATACGCAGTATTTT.

The chain joins TRBV5-1 to TRBJ1-3; TRBD1 might be the D (5 bases). With 0 bases removed from V and 2 bases from J, the gap between germline ends came to 9 bases. The germline V gene has CDR1 SGHRS and CDR2 YFSETQ. The CDR3 is 15 amino acids. CDR3 DNA sequence: TGCGCCAGCAGCTTGGCTGGGACTGCTGGAAACACCATATATTTT. It is translated as CASSLAGTAGNTIYF. Full variable domain (outside the CDR3, taken from reference TRBV5-1 and TRBJ1-3): KAGVTQTPRYLIKTRGQQVTLSCSPISGHRSVSWYQQTPGQGLQFLFEYFSETQRNKGNFPGRFSGRQFSNSRSEMNVSTLELGDSALYLCASSLAGTAGNTIYFGEGSWLTVV.

The V and J genes are TRBV3-1 (or the pseudogene TRBV3-2) and TRBJ2-7; D perhaps matches TRBD2 (6 bases). The germline V gene has CDR1 LGHDT and CDR2 YNNKEL (reference sequence). The CDR3 runs 16 residues. Trimming cost V 1 base and J 0 bases, with 13 bases left between them. Here the CDR3 DNA reads TGTGCCAGCAGCCAAGTTTCGGCGGGGAGCTCCTACGAGCAGTACTTC. Translating gives CASSQVSAGSSYEQYF.

This clone was found a few times. The genes are TRBV11-1 and TRBJ1-2; TRBD1 might be the D (5 bases). CDR3 length: 13 amino acids. V lost 1 base to trimming and J lost 2 bases, with 5 bases between them. CDR1 is SGHAT and CDR2 is FQDESV in the germline V gene (reference sequence). The CDR3: CASSLGQNYGYTF. CDR3 in DNA: TGTGCCAGCAGCTTAGGACAGAACTATGGCTACACCTTC. The whole variable domain, remainder taken from reference TRBV11-1 and TRBJ1-2, is EAEVAQSPRYKITEKSQAVAFWCDPISGHATLYWYRQILGQGPELLVQFQDESVVDDSQLPKDRFSAERLKGVDSTLKIQPAELGDSAMYLCASSLGQNYGYTFGSGTRLTVV.

The V gene is TRBV12-3 or TRBV12-4, the J gene TRBJ2-7; D possibly corresponds to TRBD2 (6 bases). CDR3 length equals 13 residues. V was clipped by 6 bases and J by 3 bases, with 12 bases between them. The CDR3 protein is CASRPGTVYEQYF. DNA of the CDR3: TGTGCCAGCAGGCCCGGGACTGTCTACGAGCAGTACTTC.

The V call is TRBV9, the J call TRBJ2-3; 7 positions agree with TRBD2. This CDR3 has 17 residues. V trimming: 0 bases; J trimming: 1 base; junction bases outside the gene matches: 8. Germline V gene lookup returns CDR1 SGDLS and CDR2 YYNGEE. CDR3 DNA: TGTGCCAGCAGCGTAGGGGTGGCTAGCGGCCGCACAGATACGCAGTATTTT. Translated, it gives CASSVGVASGRTDTQYF.

The gene calls are TRBV3-1 (or the pseudogene TRBV3-2) and TRBJ1-3; 9 bases are shared with TRBD1. CDR1 LGHDT and CDR2 YNNKEL come from the germline V gene (reference sequence). This CDR3 contains 16 residues. Trimming removed 5 bases from V and 4 bases from J; junction bases left unmatched: 9. The CDR3 DNA follows: TGTGCCAGCAGCGTGCACAGGGGGCTTTACGGAAACACCATATATTTT. This codes for CASSVHRGLYGNTIYF.

The chain has TRBV28 and TRBJ2-1; 13 positions agree with TRBD2. The J segment lost 8 bases and the V segment lost 5 bases, leaving 9 bases of the junction unmatched. The CDR3 is 16 amino acids. Per the germline V gene, CDR1 is MDHEN and CDR2 is SYDVKM. The CDR3 DNA is TGTGCCAGCAGTCTGTGGACTAGCGGGAGTCTAGATGAGCAGTTCTTC. Translation gives CASSLWTSGSLDEQFF. The whole variable domain, remainder taken from reference TRBV28 and TRBJ2-1, is DVKVTQSSRYLVKRTGEKVFLECVQDMDHENMFWYRQDPGLGLRLIYFSYDVKMKEKGDIPEGYSVSREKKERFSLILESASTNQTSMYLCASSLWTSGSLDEQFFGPGTRLTVL.

This chain links TRBV24-1 with TRBJ2-1; TRBD1 matches 8 bases. Germline trimming cut 4 bases from V and 3 bases from J; bases unmatched to any gene: 10. Germline lookup yields CDR1 KGHDR and CDR2 SFDVKD. The CDR3 is made up of 17 amino acids. The CDR3 region is CATSDPSNRGIYNEQFF. The CDR3 bases are TGTGCCACCAGTGACCCAAGCAACAGGGGGATCTACAATGAGCAGTTCTTC.

The chain couples TRBV28 to TRBJ1-1, with D maybe TRBD1 (5 bases). The CDR3 is made up of 13 amino acids. V lost 5 bases to trimming and J lost 0 bases, with 7 bases between them. CDR1 MDHEN and CDR2 SYDVKM come from the germline V gene. CDR3 protein: CASSLTVNTEAFF. For the CDR3, the DNA is TGTGCCAGCAGTCTGACAGTGAACACTGAAGCTTTCTTT.

The gene calls are TRBV28 and TRBJ2-1, with TRBD2 as a possible D gene (5 bases). CDR1 and CDR2 (germline): MDHEN, SYDVKM. Trimming shortened V by 10 bases and J by 0 bases, and 13 bases separated the two germline ends. This CDR3 has 14 amino acids. The CDR3 bases are TGTGCCACCCGATCTGGGAGCTCCTACAATGAGCAGTTCTTC. Translated: CATRSGSSYNEQFF.

This sequence joins TRBV11-2 and TRBJ1-4; 9 bases line up with TRBD1. CDR1 and CDR2 (germline): SGHAT, FQNNGV. The CDR3 totals 14 residues. V lost 6 bases to trimming and J lost 5 bases; unmatched junction nucleotides: 4. CDR3 nucleotides: TGTGCCAGCAGACCGGGACAGGGCAATGAAAAACTGTTTTTT. Encoded protein: CASRPGQGNEKLFF.

The chain couples TRBV6-1 to TRBJ2-1, with D maybe TRBD2 (5 bases). Trimming cost V 3 bases and J 3 bases, with 15 bases left between them. Germline CDR1 and CDR2: MNHNS and SASEGT. The CDR3 runs to 16 residues. The DNA for the CDR3 is TGTGCCAGCAGTGACTACGGGCTACGGGACTACAATGAGCAGTTCTTC. Translated, it gives CASSDYGLRDYNEQFF.

The chain joins TRBV5-1 to TRBJ1-2; D is possibly TRBD1 (6 bases). The germline gives CDR1 SGHRS, CDR2 YFSETQ. V was shortened by 4 bases and J by 6 bases, with 13 bases between the two germline ends. CDR3 size: 13 residues. This CDR3 is CASSVTGENGYTF. CDR3 DNA sequence: TGCGCCAGCAGCGTGACAGGAGAGAATGGCTACACCTTC.

This sequence joins TRBV2 and TRBJ2-5; 11 nucleotides match TRBD2. With 6 bases clipped from V and 2 bases from J, the junction kept 2 bases outside the gene matches. Germline CDR1 SNHLY, CDR2 FYNNEI. The CDR3 extends over 14 amino acids. The CDR3 spells CASRTSGTQETQYF. The CDR3, as DNA: TGTGCCAGCAGGACTAGCGGGACTCAAGAGACCCAGTACTTC.